Here is one T cell receptor beta chain with its context. Its antigen is undetermined. This specimen belongs to a study of cytomegalovirus exposure and HLA in healthy donors. Study outcomes and limitations: A later analysis showed HLA-associated TCR beta chains outstripping equally common others in clonal expansion. It was reported in a later analysis that an Asian-associated ancestry cluster showed fewer N-insertions than the roughly 660-donor mean.

CDR3 length equals 17 residues. Germline V gene sequence: CDR1 SGHTS, CDR2 YDEGEE. The V gene end was trimmed by 7 bases and the J gene end by 4 bases; junction bases not matched to a gene: 14. This PCR relied on a set of 60 Vbeta primers and 13 Jbeta primers. Some clones are missing from TCRdb's copy, which holds only in-frame ones; the method was immunoSEQ multiplex PCR. Of around 140,000 clones listed, around 82% were seen once; the top ten hold 2% to 2.5%. This clonotype was sampled from a woman between 18 and 29 years old in good health and CMV-seropositive. This rearrangement joins TRBV5-8 to TRBJ1-3; 10 positions agree with TRBD1. Source material: PBMCs. The CDR3 loop is CASSNFKGQGRGNTIYF. CDR3 nucleotide sequence: TGTGCCAGCTCCAACTTCAAGGGACAGGGGAGAGGAAACACCATATATTTT.